This T cell receptor (beta chain) was identified during a study of control samples from healthy donors and cancer patients. Produced via immunoSEQ multiplex PCR; TCRdb's table is partial and in-frame only. Of several thousand clones in the sample, roughly 91% were seen once. This CDR3 comprises 17 residues. V was shortened by 0 bases and J by 2 bases, with 14 bases between the two germline ends. CDR1 is LGHNA and CDR2 is YSLEER in the germline V gene. The V and J genes are TRBV4-3 and TRBJ1-5; D possibly corresponds to TRBD1 (6 bases). The specimen was PBMCs. The TCR comes from a man aged 60-69 years with colorectal cancer. Here the CDR3 DNA reads TGCGCCAGCAGCCAAGATGGCAGGGGCGCAGGCAATCAGCCCCAGCATTTT. Translation gives CASSQDGRGAGNQPQHF.